This record looks at one T cell receptor (beta chain) sequence and its context. Germline trimming cut 0 bases from V and 5 bases from J; bases unmatched to any gene: 12. CDR1 and CDR2 from the germline V gene are DFQATT and SNEGSKA (reference sequence). The CDR3 extends over 17 amino acids. This specimen belongs to a study of metastatic and nonmetastatic thyroid tumors. TCRdb called clones again from the PCR reads with MiXCR. Among some 5,000 clones, around 28% were seen once, and the ten largest hold around 9.6%. Every patient was untreated before thyroid surgery. The rearrangement links TRBV20-1 to TRBJ2-5; TRBD2 matches at 10 bases. Input material: adjacent normal tissue. This receptor was identified in a female donor with papillary thyroid cancer or a benign thyroid nodule (not recorded which). Some clones in this sample may be carry-over from other donors' samples. CDR3 region: CSARDQRASGSRETQYF. CDR3 bases: TGCAGTGCTAGAGATCAAAGGGCTAGCGGGAGTCGGGAGACCCAGTACTTC.